This T cell receptor (beta chain) was profiled in a study of shared clonotypes between healthy human individuals. The CDR3 loop spans 13 amino acids. Trimming removed 3 bases at V and 8 bases at J, with 14 bases between. CDR1 GTSNPN and CDR2 SVGIG come from the germline V gene (reference sequence). Deep level was the assay's run setting. In the sorted-subset replicate PCRs, 150 to 200 ng DNA, roughly 30,000 T cell genomes, was used. The repertoire was sequenced with immunoSEQ multiplex PCR; TCRdb's copy has only in-frame clones and lacks some. This table holds 2.5 million or so clones, around nine tenths found once.

This sequence originates from a man aged 18 to 35 in good health. This rearrangement joins TRBV30 to TRBJ2-1; D is unclear. Input material: naive CD4+ T cells sorted from blood. Subset meaning: CD45RA+ positively selected. CDR3 protein: CAWSLSSADEQFF. The CDR3 coding sequence is TGTGCCTGGAGCCTCTCGAGCGCAGATGAGCAGTTCTTC.